Below, 10 T cell receptor beta chains from the same sample are listed, as sequenced in a study of cytomegalovirus exposure and HLA in healthy donors. The method was immunoSEQ multiplex PCR; TCRdb's version includes in-frame clones alone and lacks a portion of them. The sample lists approximately 300,000 clones, roughly 85% seen once, with around 0.84% in the top ten. Sequences were obtained from PBMCs. The receptors originated from a woman between 18 and 30 years old in good health and CMV-seronegative.

The V gene is TRBV28, the J gene TRBJ1-1; D is unresolved. V was cut by 9 bases and J by 2 bases, with 10 bases left in between. The germline V gene has CDR1 MDHEN and CDR2 SYDVKM. This CDR3 has 12 amino acids. CDR3: CASTSVNTEAFF. CDR3 nucleotides: TGTGCCAGTACCTCGGTCAACACTGAAGCTTTCTTT.

The CDR3 loop reads CASSFPLVSQETQYF. CDR3 in DNA: TGTGCCAGCAGCTTCCCACTGGTATCCCAAGAGACCCAGTACTTC. The gene calls are TRBV7-8 and TRBJ2-5; D call uncertain. The germline V gene has CDR1 SGHVS and CDR2 FQNEAQ. Trimming cost V 3 bases and J 1 base, with 12 bases left between them. The CDR3 is made up of 15 amino acids.

The chain uses TRBV7-2 and TRBJ2-3; tentative D call: TRBD2 (6 bases). This CDR3 region has 14 residues. CDR1 is SGHTA, CDR2 FQGNSA, per germline. The V gene lost 4 bases and the J gene lost 9 bases, with 17 bases spanning the gap. CDR3 protein: CASSSGLALPTQYF. CDR3 in DNA: TGTGCCAGCAGCTCGGGACTCGCTCTACCAACGCAGTATTTT.

This chain connects TRBV28 to TRBJ2-1; 11 positions agree with TRBD2. The CDR3 is 19 residues long. The V gene's germline CDR1 is MDHEN and CDR2 SYDVKM. V lost 3 bases and J lost 0; bases outside the gene matches: 10. CDR3 nucleotide sequence: TGTGCCAGCAGTTTCACTTGGGGACTAGCGGTAAGCTCCTACAATGAGCAGTTCTTC. Translating gives CASSFTWGLAVSSYNEQFF.

The genes are TRBV5-1 and TRBJ2-3; 8 positions match TRBD1. The trim removed 0 bases at V and 6 bases at J, leaving 18 bases unmatched. Germline CDR1 reads SGHRS; CDR2 reads YFSETQ. This CDR3 has 19 amino acids. DNA for the CDR3: TGCGCCAGCAGCTTGGTGGGGACAGGCTTAGATCCTTCACGGGATACGCAGTATTTT. Protein: CASSLVGTGLDPSRDTQYF.

V gene TRBV28 combines with J gene TRBJ1-1; no definite D call. V lost 5 bases, J lost 0 bases, and 10 bases lay in between. This CDR3 has 14 residues. Germline loops: CDR1 MDHEN, CDR2 SYDVKM. The CDR3 region has the DNA TGTGCCAGCAGTCAAAGCGGCATGAACACTGAAGCTTTCTTT. The encoded protein is CASSQSGMNTEAFF.

The J gene is TRBJ1-2, the V gene TRBV4-1, with 9 bases identical to TRBD1. From germline, CDR1 is MGHRA and CDR2 YSYEKL. The CDR3 is 17 residues long. Trimming removed 1 base from V and 8 bases from J; junction bases left unmatched: 14. In DNA form, the CDR3 reads TGCGCCAGCAGCCAAGTCGCCTCCGGGACAGGGTCGGCGGGCTACACCTTC. Its translation is CASSQVASGTGSAGYTF.

The chain uses TRBV2 and TRBJ2-2, with TRBD2 matching over 16 bases. The CDR3 contains 17 residues. Germline loops: CDR1 SNHLY, CDR2 FYNNEI. J lost 4 bases, V lost 6 bases, and 5 bases had no gene match. The CDR3 loop reads CASSWGTSGRVTGELFF. The CDR3 DNA sequence: TGTGCCAGCAGCTGGGGGACTAGCGGGAGGGTCACCGGGGAGCTGTTTTTT.

The chain joins TRBV5-1 to TRBJ1-5; no clear D. The CDR3 sequence is 13 residues long. V was shortened by 1 base and J by 5 bases, with 7 bases between the two germline ends. Germline lookup yields CDR1 SGHRS and CDR2 YFSETQ. CDR3 nucleotides: TGCGCCAGCAGCTTGTGGGCTGATCAGCCCCAGCATTTT. As protein: CASSLWADQPQHF.

This clone was seen a single time. The chain couples TRBV7-9 to TRBJ1-2, with 8 bases identical to TRBD1. V trimming: 6 bases; J trimming: 4 bases; junction bases outside the gene matches: 7. This CDR3 spans 14 amino acids. Germline-derived CDR1 and CDR2 are SEHNR and FQNEAQ (reference sequence). The CDR3 sequence is CASSSGGGGYGYTF. The CDR3 DNA is TGTGCCAGCAGTTCAGGGGGCGGGGGCTATGGCTACACCTTC. The complete variable domain, with remaining parts taken from reference TRBV7-9 and TRBJ1-2, reads DTGVSQNPRHKITKRGQNVTFRCDPISEHNRLYWYRQTLGQGPEFLTYFQNEAQLEKSRLLSDRFSAERPKGSFSTLEIQRTEQGDSAMYLCASSSGGGGYGYTFGSGTRLTVV.